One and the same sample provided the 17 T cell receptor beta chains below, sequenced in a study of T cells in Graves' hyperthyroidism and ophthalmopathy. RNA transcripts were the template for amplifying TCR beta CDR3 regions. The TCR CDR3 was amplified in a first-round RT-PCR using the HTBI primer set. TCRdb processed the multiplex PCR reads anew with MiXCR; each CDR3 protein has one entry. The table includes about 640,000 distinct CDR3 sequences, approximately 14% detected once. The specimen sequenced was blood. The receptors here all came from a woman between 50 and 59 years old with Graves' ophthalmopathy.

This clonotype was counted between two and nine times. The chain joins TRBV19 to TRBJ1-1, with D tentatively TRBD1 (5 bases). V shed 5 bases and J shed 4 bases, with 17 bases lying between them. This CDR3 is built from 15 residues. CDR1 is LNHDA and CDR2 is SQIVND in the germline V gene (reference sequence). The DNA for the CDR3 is TGTGCCAGTAGTCCCCTAAATAGGGGCCCCACTGAAGCTTTCTTT. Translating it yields CASSPLNRGPTEAFF.

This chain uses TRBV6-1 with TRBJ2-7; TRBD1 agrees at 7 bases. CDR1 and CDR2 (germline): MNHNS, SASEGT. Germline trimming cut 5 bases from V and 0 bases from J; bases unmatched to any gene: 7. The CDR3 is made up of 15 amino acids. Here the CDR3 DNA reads TGTGCCAGCAGTCACCCCGGGACAGTCTCCTACGAGCAGTACTTC. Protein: CASSHPGTVSYEQYF.

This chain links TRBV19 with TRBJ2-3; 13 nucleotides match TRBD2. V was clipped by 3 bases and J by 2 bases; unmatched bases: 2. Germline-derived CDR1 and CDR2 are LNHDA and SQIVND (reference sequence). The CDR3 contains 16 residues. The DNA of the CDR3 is TGTGCCAGTAGTATGGGACTAGCGGGGACCACAGATACGCAGTATTTT. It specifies CASSMGLAGTTDTQYF.

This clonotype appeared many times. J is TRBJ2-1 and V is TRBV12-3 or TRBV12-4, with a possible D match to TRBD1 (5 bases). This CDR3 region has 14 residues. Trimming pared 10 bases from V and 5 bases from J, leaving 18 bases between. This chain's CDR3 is CATQDLADNNEQFF. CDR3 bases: TGTGCCACCCAGGACCTGGCGGACAACAATGAGCAGTTCTTC.

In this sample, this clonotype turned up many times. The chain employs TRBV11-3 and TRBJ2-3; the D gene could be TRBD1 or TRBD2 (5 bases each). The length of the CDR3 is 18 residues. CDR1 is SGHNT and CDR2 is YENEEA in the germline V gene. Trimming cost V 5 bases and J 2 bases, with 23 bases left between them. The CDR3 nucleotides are TGTGCCAGCAGCCCTAGAGGGGAGAGGGGCCGCTTCACAGATACGCAGTATTTT. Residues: CASSPRGERGRFTDTQYF.

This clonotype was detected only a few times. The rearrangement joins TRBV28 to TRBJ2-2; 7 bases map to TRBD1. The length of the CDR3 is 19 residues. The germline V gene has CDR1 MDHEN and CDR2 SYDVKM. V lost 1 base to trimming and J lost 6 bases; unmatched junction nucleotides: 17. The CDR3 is CASSLLPPTAGGISGELFF. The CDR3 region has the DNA TGTGCCAGCAGTTTATTACCCCCCACCGCAGGGGGAATCTCCGGGGAGCTGTTTTTT.

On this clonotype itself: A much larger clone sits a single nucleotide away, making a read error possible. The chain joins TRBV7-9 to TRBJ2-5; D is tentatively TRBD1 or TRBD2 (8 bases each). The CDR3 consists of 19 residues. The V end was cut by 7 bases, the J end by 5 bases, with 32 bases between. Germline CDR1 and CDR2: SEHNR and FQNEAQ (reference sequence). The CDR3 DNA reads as TGTGCCAGCACCTCCCTGACAGGGGAGCGGGAGTTGTTAAGGGAGACCCAGTACTTC. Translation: CASTSLTGERELLRETQYF.

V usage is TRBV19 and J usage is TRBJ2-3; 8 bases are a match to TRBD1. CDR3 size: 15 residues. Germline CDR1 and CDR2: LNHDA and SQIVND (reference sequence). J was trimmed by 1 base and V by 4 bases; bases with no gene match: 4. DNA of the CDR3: TGTGCCAGTAGTAAAGGGACAGGACGCACAGATACGCAGTATTTT. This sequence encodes CASSKGTGRTDTQYF.

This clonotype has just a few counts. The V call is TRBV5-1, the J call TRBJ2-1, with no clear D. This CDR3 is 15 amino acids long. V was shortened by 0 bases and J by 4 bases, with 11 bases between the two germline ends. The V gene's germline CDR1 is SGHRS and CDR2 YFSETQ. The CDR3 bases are TGCGCCAGCAGCTTGGAACCACCGCAATACAATGAGCAGTTCTTC. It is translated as CASSLEPPQYNEQFF.

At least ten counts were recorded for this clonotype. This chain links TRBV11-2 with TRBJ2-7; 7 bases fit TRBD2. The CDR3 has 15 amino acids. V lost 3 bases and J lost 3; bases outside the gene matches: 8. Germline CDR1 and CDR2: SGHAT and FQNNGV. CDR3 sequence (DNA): TGTGCCAGCAGCTTGGGAGGGGCGAGCTACTACGAGCAGTACTTC. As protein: CASSLGGASYYEQYF.

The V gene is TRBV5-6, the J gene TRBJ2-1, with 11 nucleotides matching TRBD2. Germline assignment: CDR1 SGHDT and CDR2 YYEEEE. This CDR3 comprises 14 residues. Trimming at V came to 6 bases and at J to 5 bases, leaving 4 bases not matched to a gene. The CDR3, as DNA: TGTGCCAGCAACCTACTAGCGGGAGACAATGAGCAGTTCTTC. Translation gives CASNLLAGDNEQFF.

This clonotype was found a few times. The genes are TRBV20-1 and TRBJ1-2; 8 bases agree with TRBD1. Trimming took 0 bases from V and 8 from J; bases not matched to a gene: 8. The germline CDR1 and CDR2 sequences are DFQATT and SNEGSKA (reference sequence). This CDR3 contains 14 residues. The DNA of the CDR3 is TGCAGTGCTAGAGATCTTCAGGGGGCGGGCGGCTACACCTTC. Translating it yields CSARDLQGAGGYTF.

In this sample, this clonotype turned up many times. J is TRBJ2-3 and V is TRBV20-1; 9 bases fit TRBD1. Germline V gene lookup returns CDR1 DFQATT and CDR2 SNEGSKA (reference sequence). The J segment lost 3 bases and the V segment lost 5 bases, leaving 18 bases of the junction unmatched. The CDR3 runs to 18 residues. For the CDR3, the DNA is TGCAGTGCTCACTTAGCTACAGATGTTGGGACAGGGACAGATACGCAGTATTTT. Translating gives CSAHLATDVGTGTDTQYF.

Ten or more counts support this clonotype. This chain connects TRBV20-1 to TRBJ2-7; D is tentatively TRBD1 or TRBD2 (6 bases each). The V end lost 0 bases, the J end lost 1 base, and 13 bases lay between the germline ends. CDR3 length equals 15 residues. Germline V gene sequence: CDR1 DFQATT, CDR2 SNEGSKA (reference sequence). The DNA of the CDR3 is TGCAGTGCTAGAGATTGGGGGGCACTTTCCTACGAGCAGTACTTC. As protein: CSARDWGALSYEQYF.

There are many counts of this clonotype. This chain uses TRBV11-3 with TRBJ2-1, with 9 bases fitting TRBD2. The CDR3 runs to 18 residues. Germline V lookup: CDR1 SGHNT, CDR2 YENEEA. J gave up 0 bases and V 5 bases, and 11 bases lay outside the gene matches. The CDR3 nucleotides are TGTGCCAGCAGCCCGCCACAAGCGGGAGGTTACTCCTACAATGAGCAGTTCTTC. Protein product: CASSPPQAGGYSYNEQFF.

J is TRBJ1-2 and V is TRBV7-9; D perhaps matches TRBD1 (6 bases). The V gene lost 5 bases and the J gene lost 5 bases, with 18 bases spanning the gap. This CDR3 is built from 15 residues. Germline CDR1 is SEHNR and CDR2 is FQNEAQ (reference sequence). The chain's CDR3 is CASSLGTGQIYGYTF. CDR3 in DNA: TGTGCCAGCAGCCTCGGGACGGGACAAATTTATGGCTACACCTTC.

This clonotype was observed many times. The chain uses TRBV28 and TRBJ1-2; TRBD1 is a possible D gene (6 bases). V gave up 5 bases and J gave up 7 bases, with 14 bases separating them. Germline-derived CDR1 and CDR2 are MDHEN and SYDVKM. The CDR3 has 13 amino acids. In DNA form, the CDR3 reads TGTGCCAGCAGTCCTACAGGGCCGGGTGGCTACACCTTC. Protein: CASSPTGPGGYTF.